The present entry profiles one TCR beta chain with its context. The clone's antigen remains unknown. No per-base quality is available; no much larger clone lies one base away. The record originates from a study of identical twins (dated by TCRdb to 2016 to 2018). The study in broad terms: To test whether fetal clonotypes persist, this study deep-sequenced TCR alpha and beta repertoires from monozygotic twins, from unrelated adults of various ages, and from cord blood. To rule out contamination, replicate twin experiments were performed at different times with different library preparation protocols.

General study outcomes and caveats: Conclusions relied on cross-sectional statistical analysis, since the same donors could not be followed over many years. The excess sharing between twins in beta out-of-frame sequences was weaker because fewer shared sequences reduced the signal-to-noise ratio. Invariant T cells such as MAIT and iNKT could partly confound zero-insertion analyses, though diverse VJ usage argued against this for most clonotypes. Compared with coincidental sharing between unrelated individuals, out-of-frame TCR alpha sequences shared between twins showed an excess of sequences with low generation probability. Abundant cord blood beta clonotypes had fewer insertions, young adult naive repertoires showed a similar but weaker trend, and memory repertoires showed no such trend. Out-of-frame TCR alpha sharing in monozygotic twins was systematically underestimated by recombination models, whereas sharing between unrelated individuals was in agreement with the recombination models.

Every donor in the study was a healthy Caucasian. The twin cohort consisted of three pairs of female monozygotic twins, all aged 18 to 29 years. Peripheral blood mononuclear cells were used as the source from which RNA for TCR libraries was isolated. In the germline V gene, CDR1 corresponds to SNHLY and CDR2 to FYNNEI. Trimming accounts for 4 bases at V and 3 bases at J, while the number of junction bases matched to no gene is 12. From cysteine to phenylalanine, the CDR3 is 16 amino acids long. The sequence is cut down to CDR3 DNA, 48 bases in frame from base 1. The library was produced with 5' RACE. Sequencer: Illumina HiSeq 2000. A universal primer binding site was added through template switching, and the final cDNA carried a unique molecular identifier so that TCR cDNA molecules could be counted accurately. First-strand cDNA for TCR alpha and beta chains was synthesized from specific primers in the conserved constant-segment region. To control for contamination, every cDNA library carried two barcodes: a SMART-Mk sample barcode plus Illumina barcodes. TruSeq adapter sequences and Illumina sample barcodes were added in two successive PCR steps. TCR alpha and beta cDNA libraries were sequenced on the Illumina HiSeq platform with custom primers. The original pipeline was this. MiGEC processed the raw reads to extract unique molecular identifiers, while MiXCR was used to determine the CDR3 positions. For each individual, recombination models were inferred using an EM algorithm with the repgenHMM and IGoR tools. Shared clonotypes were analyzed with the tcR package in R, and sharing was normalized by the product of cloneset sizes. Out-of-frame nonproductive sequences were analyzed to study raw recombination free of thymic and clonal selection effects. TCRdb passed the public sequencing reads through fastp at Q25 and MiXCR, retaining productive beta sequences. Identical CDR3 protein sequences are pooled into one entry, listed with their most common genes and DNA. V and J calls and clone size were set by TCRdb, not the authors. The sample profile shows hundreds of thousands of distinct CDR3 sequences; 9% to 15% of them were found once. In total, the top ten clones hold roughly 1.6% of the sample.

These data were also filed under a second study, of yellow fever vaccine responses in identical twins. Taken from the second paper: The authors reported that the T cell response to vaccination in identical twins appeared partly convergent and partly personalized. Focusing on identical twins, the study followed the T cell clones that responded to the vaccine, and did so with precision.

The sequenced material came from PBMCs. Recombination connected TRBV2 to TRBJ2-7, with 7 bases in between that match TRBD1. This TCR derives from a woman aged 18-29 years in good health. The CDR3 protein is CASSARTGSLIYEQYF. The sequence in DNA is TGTGCCAGCAGTGCACGGACAGGCAGCCTTATCTACGAGCAGTACTTC.